The present entry profiles one TCR beta chain with its context. This specimen belongs to a study of shared T cell receptors in the human thymus. Produced via immunoSEQ multiplex PCR; TCRdb's table is partial and in-frame only. Of about 380,000 clones listed, approximately 95% are singletons. The germline V gene encodes CDR1 SNHLY and CDR2 FYNNEI. The J segment lost 3 bases and the V segment lost 1 base, leaving 8 bases of the junction unmatched. The CDR3 is 17 residues long. The TCR sequence derives from a human donor. Sequences were obtained from thymocytes. The rearrangement links TRBV2 to TRBJ2-1, with 8 bases aligning to TRBD2. This chain's CDR3 is CASSEGVSGELYNEQFF. In nucleotides, the CDR3 is TGTGCCAGCAGTGAAGGGGTTAGCGGGGAACTCTACAATGAGCAGTTCTTC.